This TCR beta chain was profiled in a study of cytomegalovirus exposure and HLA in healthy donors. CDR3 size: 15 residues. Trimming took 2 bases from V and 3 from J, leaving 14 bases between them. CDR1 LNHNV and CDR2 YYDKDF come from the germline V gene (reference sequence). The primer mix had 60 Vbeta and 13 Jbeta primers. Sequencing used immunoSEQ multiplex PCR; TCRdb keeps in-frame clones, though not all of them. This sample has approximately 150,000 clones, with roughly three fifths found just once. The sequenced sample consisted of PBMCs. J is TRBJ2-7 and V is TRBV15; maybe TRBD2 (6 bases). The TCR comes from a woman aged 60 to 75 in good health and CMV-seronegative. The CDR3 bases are TGTGCCACCAGCAGAAATCCGGGAGAAAACTACGAGCAGTACTTC. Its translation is CATSRNPGENYEQYF.